The entry below gives a single T cell receptor (beta chain) sequence along with its context. The antigen remains unidentified. This sample is drawn from a study of cytomegalovirus exposure and HLA in healthy donors. The PCR employed 60 Vbeta primers together with 13 Jbeta primers. In the study's own analysis: About 11 million of 65 million to 95 million unique TCR beta chains were shared, per a later count. The repertoire was sequenced with immunoSEQ multiplex PCR; TCRdb's copy has only in-frame clones and lacks some. The D gene and trimming were derived from the DNA, and the V and J assignments and clone size from that table. Among under 250,000 clones listed, 80% to 85% were seen once. Study findings and constraints: A later analysis reported that several of the most significant clusters appeared to be linked to common viral pathogens, among them Epstein-Barr virus.

The sequence was obtained from a woman aged 60-75 years in good health and CMV-seropositive. The sample comprised PBMCs.

The CDR3 spells CAWARDRDTEAFF. CDR3 nucleotide sequence: TGTGCCTGGGCCCGGGACAGGGACACTGAAGCTTTCTTT. This sequence joins TRBV30 and TRBJ1-1, with 9 bases identical to TRBD1. CDR3 length: 13 residues. CDR1 and CDR2 (germline): GTSNPN, SVGIG (reference sequence). V gave up 5 bases and J gave up 3 bases; unmatched junction bases: 4. The variable domain in full, with the rest retrieved from reference TRBV30 and TRBJ1-1, is SQTIHQWPATLVQPVGSPLSLECTVEGTSNPNLYWYRQAAGRGLQLLFYSVGIGQISSEVPQNLSASRPQDRQFILSSKKLLLSDSGFYLCAWARDRDTEAFFGQGTRLTVV.